These 9 T cell receptor beta chains were all obtained from the same sample, sequenced in a study of cytomegalovirus exposure and HLA in healthy donors. It was with 60 Vbeta and 13 Jbeta primers that the PCR ran. The assay was immunoSEQ multiplex PCR, and TCRdb's table has in-frame clones only and misses some. Its clone listing holds about 200,000 clones. The source material was PBMCs. All receptors derive from a girl aged 2 to 10 in good health and CMV-seropositive.

The chain couples TRBV19 to TRBJ2-5, with TRBD2 as a possible D gene (6 bases). The V gene's germline CDR1 is LNHDA and CDR2 SQIVND (reference sequence). Trimming left V 0 bases short and J 4 bases short, with 18 bases between. There are 17 residues in the CDR3. The CDR3 reads CASSIDGPLGGPETQYF. The DNA of the CDR3 is TGTGCCAGTAGTATAGATGGACCATTGGGAGGTCCAGAGACCCAGTACTTC.

The DNA of the CDR3 is TGTGCCAGCAGATCGGGACTAGCGGGAGGGGGCACAGATACGCAGTATTTT. It codes for CASRSGLAGGGTDTQYF. This rearrangement joins TRBV5-4 to TRBJ2-3; TRBD2 matches at 16 bases. In germline, CDR1 is SGHNT, CDR2 YYREEE (reference sequence). V lost 5 bases and J lost 1; bases outside the gene matches: 4. CDR3 length: 17 amino acids.

V usage is TRBV5-6 and J usage is TRBJ2-3; 9 nucleotides agree with TRBD1. Germline lookup yields CDR1 SGHDT and CDR2 YYEEEE. This CDR3 has 19 amino acids. With V trimmed by 2 bases and J by 1 base, 14 bases remained unmatched. CDR3 DNA sequence: TGTGCCAGCAGCTTTTGGAAAGGCGAACAGGGGGCGGGCACAGATACGCAGTATTTT. This gives the protein CASSFWKGEQGAGTDTQYF.

This CDR3 reads CASSLEQGRLAGRITDTQYF. The DNA for the CDR3 is TGCGCCAGCAGCTTGGAACAGGGCCGGCTAGCGGGTCGTATCACAGATACGCAGTATTTT. The chain employs TRBV5-1 and TRBJ2-3, with TRBD2 identical over 8 bases. Unmatched junction bases numbered 17, after V lost 0 bases and J lost 2 bases. The CDR3 length is 20 residues. Germline assignment: CDR1 SGHRS and CDR2 YFSETQ.

Concerning this clone: At one of its ends the junction is not consistent with the germline gene, which may arise from a read error. The rearrangement uses TRBV27 and TRBJ1-5; 7 positions agree with TRBD1. The germline V gene encodes CDR1 MNHEY and CDR2 SMNVEV (reference sequence). CDR3 length: 15 amino acids. The CDR3 sequence: CASRGQDNSNQPRHF. Here the CDR3 DNA reads TGTGCCAGCCGAGGACAGGACAATAGCAATCAGCCCCGGCATTTT.

Here the CDR3 DNA reads TGCGCCAGCGGGCTGCCGGGACAGTCCTACGAGCAGTACTTC. Its translation is CASGLPGQSYEQYF. The rearrangement uses TRBV5-1 and TRBJ2-7; 7 bases agree with TRBD1. The J segment lost 1 base and the V segment lost 7 bases, leaving 8 bases of the junction unmatched. CDR3 length: 14 residues. In germline, CDR1 is SGHRS, CDR2 YFSETQ.

The rearrangement links TRBV6-1 to TRBJ2-5; 9 positions match TRBD1. The J segment lost 1 base and the V segment lost 6 bases, leaving 0 bases of the junction unmatched. The CDR3 runs 13 residues. Germline lookup yields CDR1 MNHNS and CDR2 SASEGT. CDR3 sequence reads: CASRGQGQETQYF. CDR3 nucleotide sequence: TGTGCCAGCAGGGGACAGGGCCAAGAGACCCAGTACTTC.

The chain joins TRBV9 to TRBJ2-2; D unclear. The germline V gene encodes CDR1 SGDLS and CDR2 YYNGEE. This CDR3 comprises 14 residues. Trimming pared 0 bases from V and 6 bases from J, leaving 9 bases between. The CDR3 spells CASSVGAFPGELFF. CDR3 nucleotide sequence: TGTGCCAGCAGCGTAGGCGCTTTTCCCGGGGAGCTGTTTTTT. Together with reference TRBV9 and TRBJ2-2, the CDR3 gives the full variable domain: DSGVTQTPKHLITATGQRVTLRCSPRSGDLSVYWYQQSLDQGLQFLIQYYNGEERAKGNILERFSAQQFPDLHSELNLSSLELGDSALYFCASSVGAFPGELFFGEGSRLTVL.

CDR3 sequence (DNA): TGCGCCAGCAGCCCAGGACTAGCGCCATCACCCTACAATGAGCAGTTCTTC. This gives the protein CASSPGLAPSPYNEQFF. The chain recombines TRBV5-1 with TRBJ2-1, with 9 bases fitting TRBD2. Germline CDR1 reads SGHRS; CDR2 reads YFSETQ. Trimming cost V 4 bases and J 2 bases; bases outside gene matches: 10. The CDR3 totals 17 residues.